Included here is one TCR beta chain sequence, with context. Its specificity is not known. These data come from a study of cytomegalovirus exposure and HLA in healthy donors. Study-wide results and limits: Sequencing likely produced, as an artifact, a cluster of highly shared sequence variants.

13 Jbeta primers and 60 Vbeta primers were used for the PCR. Repertoires were generated with immunoSEQ multiplex PCR, while TCRdb's copy carries only in-frame clones and drops some. The table has approximately 190,000 clones, roughly 80% seen once. The donors were healthy bone marrow donors. CDR1 and CDR2 (germline): SGDLS, YYNGEE. The CDR3 extends over 17 amino acids. With V trimmed by 4 bases and J by 0 bases, 12 bases remained unmatched. The specimen was PBMCs. The chain has TRBV9 and TRBJ2-7, with 8 bases fitting TRBD1. The receptor's source is a man aged 35-49 years in good health and CMV-seropositive. The CDR3 coding sequence is TGTGCCAGCAGCCCCGAGGGTTGGGGACAGGCCTCCTACGAGCAGTACTTC. Protein: CASSPEGWGQASYEQYF.